Listed here are 32 T cell receptor beta chains from one sample, sequenced in a study of blood T cell repertoires in COVID-19. Here immunoSEQ multiplex PCR was the method, and the copy in TCRdb shows in-frame clones only, minus some. The sample consists of about 150,000 clones, over 70% of them appearing once. Material: peripheral blood. All receptors derive from a man older than 75 with acute or convalescent COVID-19.

The chain recombines TRBV19 with TRBJ1-1; D possibly corresponds to TRBD1 (5 bases). The CDR3 extends over 14 amino acids. V lost 5 bases to trimming and J lost 3 bases, with 13 bases between them. The V gene's germline CDR1 is LNHDA and CDR2 SQIVND (reference sequence). This CDR3 reads CASSPLTVHTEAFF. The CDR3 DNA is TGTGCCAGTAGTCCACTGACAGTCCACACTGAAGCTTTCTTT.

The J gene is TRBJ1-1, the V gene TRBV3-1 (or the pseudogene TRBV3-2), with 9 bases that match TRBD1. From germline, CDR1 is LGHDT and CDR2 YNNKEL (reference sequence). Trimming took 1 base from V and 9 from J; bases not matched to a gene: 9. The CDR3 consists of 15 residues. The CDR3 sequence is CASSQALQGALKAFF. In nucleotides, the CDR3 is TGTGCCAGCAGCCAAGCACTACAGGGGGCGCTTAAAGCTTTCTTT.

There are a few counts of this clone. This chain joins TRBV5-1 and TRBJ2-1, with D unclear. The CDR3 totals 16 residues. Trimming left V 4 bases short and J 0 bases short, with 14 bases between. The germline CDR1 and CDR2 sequences are SGHRS and YFSETQ. The CDR3: CASSALTLSSYNEQFF. For the CDR3, the DNA is TGCGCCAGCAGCGCCCTGACTCTCAGCTCCTACAATGAGCAGTTCTTC.

The rearrangement joins TRBV11-2 to TRBJ2-1; TRBD1 aligns across 8 bases. Germline V gene lookup returns CDR1 SGHAT and CDR2 FQNNGV. J was trimmed by 9 bases and V by 0 bases; bases with no gene match: 4. The CDR3 has 14 residues. Here the CDR3 DNA reads TGTGCCAGCAGCTTAGATTGGACAGGGAGTGAGCAGTTCTTC. Its translation is CASSLDWTGSEQFF. Complete variable domain (other parts from reference TRBV11-2 and TRBJ2-1): EAGVAQSPRYKIIEKRQSVAFWCNPISGHATLYWYQQILGQGPKLLIQFQNNGVVDDSQLPKDRFSAERLKGVDSTLKIQPAKLEDSAVYLCASSLDWTGSEQFFGPGTRLTVL.

The chain couples TRBV14 to TRBJ1-4; 9 bases map to TRBD1. Germline values: CDR1 SGHDN, CDR2 FVKESK. CDR3 size: 13 residues. The V segment lost 0 bases and the J segment 12 bases; nucleotides outside the gene matches: 2. The CDR3, as DNA: TGTGCCAGCAGCCAAGACCGGGACAGGGAACTGTTTTTT. It translates to CASSQDRDRELFF.

Points on this clone: Compared with germline, one end of the junction differs, possibly owing to a read error. The chain carries TRBV5-1 and TRBJ2-2, with 7 bases matching TRBD1. CDR1 is SGHRS, CDR2 YFSETQ, per germline. The CDR3 is 15 amino acids. CDR3 nucleotide sequence: TGCGCCGGCAGCAAACAGGGGATGAACACCGGGGAGCTGTTTTTT. Residues: CAGSKQGMNTGELFF.

The chain links TRBV6-5 to TRBJ1-5; TRBD1 is a possible D gene (5 bases). The germline V gene encodes CDR1 MNHEY and CDR2 SVGAGI. V was shortened by 9 bases and J by 0 bases, with 15 bases between the two germline ends. The CDR3 consists of 15 residues. CDR3 DNA sequence: TGTGCCAGTACAGGAGCTTGGGTTAGCAATCAGCCCCAGCATTTT. Translated: CASTGAWVSNQPQHF.

This clone was recorded only once. The J gene is TRBJ2-7, the V gene TRBV7-8; TRBD2 matches 11 bases. With 1 base clipped from V and 2 bases from J, the junction kept 7 bases outside the gene matches. Germline values: CDR1 SGHVS, CDR2 FQNEAQ. The CDR3 is 17 amino acids. As DNA, the CDR3 is TGTGCCAGCAGCTTAGTAACAGTAGCGGGGGGGACCTACGAGCAGTACTTC. This translates into CASSLVTVAGGTYEQYF.

V is TRBV27 and J is TRBJ2-7; the match to TRBD1 covers 7 bases. The junction had 5 bases not matched to a gene; V was cut back by 3 bases and J by 3 bases. CDR1 and CDR2 (germline): MNHEY, SMNVEV (reference sequence). The CDR3 contains 14 residues. The CDR3 nucleotides are TGTGCCAGCAGTTTCGACAGGGCCAGCTACGAGCAGTACTTC. Translating it yields CASSFDRASYEQYF.

The sample holds one count of this clone. CDR3 sequence (DNA): TGCAGTGCTAGTGGGATACTAACCTACGAGCAGTACTTC. As protein: CSASGILTYEQYF. This chain links TRBV20-1 with TRBJ2-7; no clear D gene. V gave up 3 bases and J gave up 2 bases, with 11 bases separating them. The CDR3 has 13 amino acids. CDR1 is DFQATT and CDR2 is SNEGSKA in the germline V gene (reference sequence).

The chain employs TRBV7-9 and TRBJ2-1; 7 bases agree with TRBD1. The junction had 6 bases not matched to a gene; V was cut back by 7 bases and J by 3 bases. CDR3 length: 14 amino acids. The germline gives CDR1 SEHNR, CDR2 FQNEAQ (reference sequence). DNA of the CDR3: TGTGCCAGCACTCAGGGGGACAGCTACAATGAGCAGTTCTTC. Residues: CASTQGDSYNEQFF.

This chain connects TRBV14 to TRBJ1-2; D might be TRBD1 (5 bases). Looked up from germline, CDR1 is SGHDN and CDR2 is FVKESK. Trimming stripped 1 base from V and 0 bases from J, with 9 bases between. CDR3 length: 15 amino acids. The DNA for the CDR3 is TGTGCCAGCAGCCAAGCGGGGGGATCTAACTATGGCTACACCTTC. Its protein product is CASSQAGGSNYGYTF.

This clone occurred once. The rearrangement links TRBV28 to TRBJ2-7; 11 bases line up with TRBD2. The germline V gene encodes CDR1 MDHEN and CDR2 SYDVKM. This CDR3 spans 16 amino acids. Trimming removed 2 bases from V and 6 bases from J; junction bases left unmatched: 9. As DNA, the CDR3 is TGTGCCAGCAGTTTACCTAGCGGGGGGTCTCCGTTCGAGCAGTACTTC. It specifies CASSLPSGGSPFEQYF.

This rearrangement joins TRBV10-1 to TRBJ2-1, with a possible D match to TRBD2 (5 bases). Trimming pared 5 bases from V and 10 bases from J, leaving 9 bases between. CDR3 size: 11 residues. CDR1 WNHNN and CDR2 SYGVQD come from the germline V gene (reference sequence). CDR3 nucleotides: TGCGCCAGCAGTACAACGGGGGAGCAGTTCTTC. Protein: CASSTTGEQFF.

The chain joins TRBV20-1 to TRBJ1-5, with 7 bases lining up with TRBD1. Germline-derived CDR1 and CDR2 are DFQATT and SNEGSKA (reference sequence). With 3 bases clipped from V and 4 bases from J, the junction kept 9 bases outside the gene matches. The CDR3 has 15 residues. The CDR3: CSASRPQGTNQPQHF. The CDR3 nucleotides read TGCAGTGCTAGTCGTCCACAGGGGACGAATCAGCCCCAGCATTTT.

This sequence joins TRBV5-1 and TRBJ1-4; 7 nucleotides line up with TRBD1. The CDR3 runs 15 residues. CDR1 and CDR2 from the germline V gene are SGHRS and YFSETQ. Unmatched junction bases numbered 11, after V lost 4 bases and J lost 8 bases. The CDR3 loop is CASSPSRDRQEKLFF. CDR3 bases: TGCGCCAGCAGCCCCTCTAGGGACAGACAAGAAAAACTGTTTTTT.

The chain is built from TRBV24-1 and TRBJ2-2; no clear D gene. This CDR3 has 12 amino acids. Germline CDR1 KGHDR, CDR2 SFDVKD. V was trimmed by 6 bases and J by 3 bases, leaving 4 bases between them. The CDR3 DNA reads TGTGCCACCAGTCAGTACACCGGGGAGCTGTTTTTT. Amino acid sequence: CATSQYTGELFF.

The rearrangement links TRBV7-3 to TRBJ1-1; D is ambiguous. CDR1 is SGHTA and CDR2 is FQGTGA in the germline V gene. With 0 bases removed from V and 3 bases from J, the gap between germline ends came to 11 bases. The CDR3 consists of 15 residues. The CDR3 sequence: CASSLTPVSHTEAFF. The DNA for the CDR3 is TGTGCCAGCAGCTTAACACCGGTGTCGCACACTGAAGCTTTCTTT.

The chain is built from TRBV29-1 and TRBJ1-3; D is uncertain. Trimming removed 4 bases from V and 4 bases from J, with 11 bases in between. Germline V lookup: CDR1 SQVTM, CDR2 ANQGSEA. The CDR3 has 13 residues. The CDR3 loop reads CSVGVTEGNTIYF. The DNA for the CDR3 is TGCAGCGTTGGAGTGACGGAGGGAAACACCATATATTTT.

The genes are TRBV6-2 or TRBV6-3 and TRBJ2-7, with TRBD2 identical over 9 bases. V lost 2 bases, J lost 4 bases, and 12 bases stayed unmatched. CDR1 and CDR2 (germline): MNHEY, SVGEGT. The CDR3 has 17 residues. Here the CDR3 DNA reads TGTGCCAGCAGTTACGGAGCGGGGCGGGAGGGCCGTTACGAGCAGTACTTC. Protein sequence: CASSYGAGREGRYEQYF.

The V gene is TRBV28, the J gene TRBJ1-2; TRBD1 is a possible D gene (5 bases). This CDR3 has 18 residues. V was clipped by 5 bases and J by 0 bases, with 22 bases between them. Germline V gene lookup returns CDR1 MDHEN and CDR2 SYDVKM. The CDR3 region is CASSRGWGRGSSNYGYTF. In DNA form, the CDR3 reads TGTGCCAGCAGTCGAGGGTGGGGGAGGGGATCTTCTAACTATGGCTACACCTTC.

The V gene is TRBV18, the J gene TRBJ2-2, with unresolved D. The V end was cut by 1 base, the J end by 6 bases, with 6 bases between. The CDR3 is 13 residues long. CDR1 is KGHSH and CDR2 is LQKENI in the germline V gene. In DNA form, the CDR3 reads TGTGCCAGCTCACCACTAGAGGCCGGGGAGCTGTTTTTT. Translation: CASSPLEAGELFF.

The V call is TRBV27, the J call TRBJ2-5; TRBD2 is a possible D gene (5 bases). Trimming pared 5 bases from V and 4 bases from J, leaving 14 bases between. This CDR3 spans 14 amino acids. Germline-derived CDR1 and CDR2 are MNHEY and SMNVEV (reference sequence). In DNA, the CDR3 is TGTGCCAGCAGTCTCGCTAGCTCTGGAGAGACCCAGTACTTC. Protein sequence: CASSLASSGETQYF.

This chain uses TRBV10-1 with TRBJ2-5; TRBD2 aligns across 7 bases. CDR1 and CDR2 (germline): WNHNN, SYGVQD (reference sequence). Trimming at V came to 6 bases and at J to 1 base, leaving 5 bases not matched to a gene. The CDR3 is 14 residues long. CDR3: CASSGGSGQETQYF. As DNA, the CDR3 is TGCGCCAGCAGCGGGGGGTCAGGCCAAGAGACCCAGTACTTC.

The V call is TRBV18, the J call TRBJ2-1; 10 nucleotides line up with TRBD2. The V and J ends lost 2 bases and 4 bases, in that order; junction bases with no gene match: 5. The germline gives CDR1 KGHSH, CDR2 LQKENI. CDR3 size: 16 residues. CDR3 amino acids: CASSPVGLAAYNEQFF. The CDR3 DNA follows: TGTGCCAGCTCACCAGTCGGACTAGCGGCTTACAATGAGCAGTTCTTC.

The chain combines TRBV11-2 with TRBJ2-7; 12 bases are a match to TRBD2. J lost 0 bases, V lost 3 bases, and 0 bases had no gene match. CDR1 SGHAT and CDR2 FQNNGV come from the germline V gene. This CDR3 comprises 15 residues. In DNA, the CDR3 is TGTGCCAGCAGCTTGACTAGCGGGAGCTCCTACGAGCAGTACTTC. This gives the protein CASSLTSGSSYEQYF.

Only one count was recorded for this clone. The CDR3 nucleotides read TGTGCCAGCAGTGGTGTGGGGCTAGCCAAAAACATTCAGTACTTC. It is translated as CASSGVGLAKNIQYF. The gene calls are TRBV27 and TRBJ2-4; D is possibly TRBD1 (5 bases). V lost 5 bases to trimming and J lost 0 bases, with 11 bases between them. Germline V CDR1 and CDR2: MNHEY, SMNVEV (reference sequence). This CDR3 has 15 residues.

J is TRBJ2-1 and V is TRBV11-3; TRBD2 aligns across 7 bases. Germline values: CDR1 SGHNT, CDR2 YENEEA. The CDR3 loop spans 15 amino acids. V gave up 2 bases and J gave up 8 bases; unmatched junction bases: 9. The CDR3 bases are TGTGCCAGCAGCTTACGGGGGGTTAAGGGCGATGAGCAGTTCTTC. It yields the protein CASSLRGVKGDEQFF.

This CDR3 reads CASSLSSGDYEQYF. The CDR3 DNA reads as TGCGCCAGCAGCTTGTCGAGCGGGGACTACGAGCAGTACTTC. This rearrangement joins TRBV5-1 to TRBJ2-7; TRBD2 agrees at 7 bases. Per the germline V gene, CDR1 is SGHRS and CDR2 is YFSETQ. This CDR3 spans 14 amino acids. The J segment lost 3 bases and the V segment lost 1 base, leaving 4 bases of the junction unmatched.

The chain carries TRBV11-2 and TRBJ1-1, with 7 bases matching TRBD1. The germline V gene encodes CDR1 SGHAT and CDR2 FQNNGV. The CDR3 has 12 residues. The V and J ends lost 0 bases and 11 bases, in that order; junction bases with no gene match: 3. The CDR3 region has the DNA TGTGCCAGCAGCTTAGACAACAGGGGTGCTTTCTTT. Translated, it gives CASSLDNRGAFF.

This rearrangement joins TRBV11-3 to TRBJ2-2; possible D gene TRBD1, 6 bases. CDR3 length: 17 amino acids. Germline loops: CDR1 SGHNT, CDR2 YENEEA. Trimming stripped 2 bases from V and 1 base from J, with 14 bases between. CDR3 DNA sequence: TGTGCCAGCAGCTTACTCGTGGACAGCAAGAACACCGGGGAGCTGTTTTTT. This sequence encodes CASSLLVDSKNTGELFF.

The V call is TRBV19, the J call TRBJ1-6; 8 positions match TRBD1. V lost 7 bases, J lost 8 bases, and 7 bases stayed unmatched. From germline, CDR1 is LNHDA and CDR2 SQIVND (reference sequence). The CDR3 consists of 14 residues. CDR3 coding DNA: TGTGCCAGTAAGTCTCAGGGGGCACATTCACCCCTCCACTTT. It specifies CASKSQGAHSPLHF.